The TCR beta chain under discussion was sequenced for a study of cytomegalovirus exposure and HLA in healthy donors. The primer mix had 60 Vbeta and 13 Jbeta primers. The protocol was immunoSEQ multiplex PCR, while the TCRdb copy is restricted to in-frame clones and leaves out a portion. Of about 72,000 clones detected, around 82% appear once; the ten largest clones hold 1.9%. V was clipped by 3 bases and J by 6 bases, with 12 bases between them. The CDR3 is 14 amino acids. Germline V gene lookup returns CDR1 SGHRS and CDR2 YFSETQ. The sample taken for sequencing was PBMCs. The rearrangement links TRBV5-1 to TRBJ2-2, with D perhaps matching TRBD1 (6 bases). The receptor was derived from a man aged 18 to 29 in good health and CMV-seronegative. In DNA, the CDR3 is TGCGCCAGCAGCTCCGACTACAGGGCCGGGGAGCTGTTTTTT. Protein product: CASSSDYRAGELFF.